These 10 T cell receptor beta chains were sequenced from one sample in a study of T-cell memory formation after mild COVID-19. One entry per CDR3 protein, called by TCRdb with MiXCR from the 5' RACE reads. The profile shows a few hundred thousand distinct CDR3 sequences, 16% of them singletons. Source material: PBMCs or a T cell subset sorted from them (not recorded which). Source of these receptors: a young man who had mild COVID-19 (a few samples of this study predate the infection). Cell type and time point are not known.

This clonotype was seen a few times. The chain carries TRBV7-7 and TRBJ2-3; D remains ambiguous. The CDR3 extends over 9 amino acids. Germline CDR1 reads SSHAT; CDR2 reads FNYEAQ (reference sequence). The CDR3 is CASRYTQYF. The DNA for the CDR3 is TGTGCTAGCCGGTATACGCAGTATTTT.

This clonotype was observed a few times. This chain joins TRBV9 and TRBJ2-2; TRBD2 aligns across 10 bases. The CDR3 extends over 18 amino acids. V lost 3 bases to trimming and J lost 0 bases; unmatched junction nucleotides: 8. Germline-derived CDR1 and CDR2 are SGDLS and YYNGEE. This chain's CDR3 is CASSGPLAGLTNTGELFF. The CDR3 DNA reads TGTGCCAGCAGCGGTCCACTAGCGGGGCTGACGAACACCGGGGAGCTGTTTTTT.

This clonotype was observed a few times. The rearrangement joins TRBV7-6 to TRBJ2-7; no definite D call. V was pared by 1 base and J by 3 bases, with 13 bases between. The CDR3 is 15 amino acids. The germline CDR1 and CDR2 sequences are SGHVS and FNYEAQ. CDR3 sequence reads: CASSLGRGPYYEQYF. CDR3 coding DNA: TGTGCCAGCAGCTTAGGCCGAGGACCTTACTACGAGCAGTACTTC.

The chain is built from TRBV10-2 and TRBJ2-2; D not resolved. Per germline, CDR1 WSHSY and CDR2 SAAADI. Trimming took off 0 bases at V and 1 base at J, with 9 bases between the two ends. The CDR3 covers 16 residues. Written as DNA, the CDR3 is TGCGCCAGCAGTGAGTCGATCGTCGGGAACACCGGGGAGCTGTTTTTT. This translates into CASSESIVGNTGELFF.

This clonotype has just a few counts. The rearrangement links TRBV19 to TRBJ1-6, with D uncertain. Germline CDR1 is LNHDA and CDR2 is SQIVND (reference sequence). The CDR3 has 15 amino acids. Trimming pared 5 bases from V and 9 bases from J, leaving 17 bases between. The DNA of the CDR3 is TGTGCCAGTAGTCTCCGGAGGGTCGAAGTTTCACCCCTCCACTTT. Translation: CASSLRRVEVSPLHF.

This clonotype came up many times. This CDR3 is CAISRADTQYF. The CDR3 DNA follows: TGTGCCATCAGTCGTGCAGATACGCAGTATTTT. V gene TRBV10-3 combines with J gene TRBJ2-3; D is uncertain. The CDR3 consists of 11 residues. Germline CDR1 is ENHRY and CDR2 is SYGVKD. The germline V and J ends were trimmed by 5 bases and 4 bases, with 4 bases remaining between them.

V is TRBV11-2 and J is TRBJ2-2; D call uncertain. The germline V gene encodes CDR1 SGHAT and CDR2 FQNNGV. The CDR3 extends over 14 amino acids. Trimming shortened V by 4 bases and J by 3 bases, and 9 bases separated the two germline ends. CDR3 DNA: TGTGCCAGCAGCTGGTCGAGAGACACCGGGGAGCTGTTTTTT. It specifies CASSWSRDTGELFF.

The J gene is TRBJ2-5, the V gene TRBV7-9; 7 bases map to TRBD2. The CDR3 length is 13 residues. Looked up from germline, CDR1 is SEHNR and CDR2 is FQNEAQ (reference sequence). The junction had 4 bases not matched to a gene; V was cut back by 6 bases and J by 3 bases. DNA for the CDR3: TGTGCCAGCAGGTGGGACTACGAAGAGACCCAGTACTTC. Its protein product is CASRWDYEETQYF.

V usage is TRBV10-2 and J usage is TRBJ1-5, with D possibly matching TRBD1 (5 bases). Trimming pared 0 bases from V and 2 bases from J, leaving 5 bases between. This CDR3 spans 14 amino acids. Germline CDR1 is WSHSY and CDR2 is SAAADI. The chain's CDR3 is CASSESGGNQPQHF. The DNA for the CDR3 is TGCGCCAGCAGTGAGTCAGGGGGCAATCAGCCCCAGCATTTT.

This clonotype was seen a handful of times. The chain combines TRBV20-1 with TRBJ2-7; weak D call: TRBD1 (5 bases). V lost 5 bases, J lost 2 bases, and 16 bases lay in between. Germline-derived CDR1 and CDR2 are DFQATT and SNEGSKA (reference sequence). The CDR3 runs to 14 residues. This CDR3 is CSASRTRWTYEQYF. For the CDR3, the DNA is TGCAGTGCTTCACGGACACGATGGACCTACGAGCAGTACTTC.